The present T cell receptor (beta chain) was sequenced within a study of Ad26.COV2.S vaccination and SARS-CoV-2 variants. Findings and caveats of the study: Considerable breadth of spike-specific CD8+ and CD4+ T cell responses has reportedly been documented following vaccination.

Assay: immunoSEQ multiplex PCR; the TCRdb copy retains only in-frame clones and omits some. The sample carries about 320,000 clones, more than 70% recorded once. To note about this clone: The antigen is unknown.

Indicated treatment: around 19 received Ad26.COV2.S at low or high dose, single or two shots; roughly five received placebo; per-sample allocation not given. Sampling took place 63 days after the first vaccine or placebo injection. Sample: peripheral blood, taken in a trial of Ad26.COV2.S vaccine versus placebo. The receptor's source is a person between 18 and 59 years old who received the Ad26.COV2.S COVID-19 vaccine or a placebo.

For the CDR3, the DNA is TGTGCCATCACTGCAGTCAGTGGCTATGGCTACACCTTC. This codes for CAITAVSGYGYTF. The chain combines TRBV10-3 with TRBJ1-2; D gene uncertain. Germline CDR1 is ENHRY and CDR2 is SYGVKD. Deletions cut 7 bases from V and 4 bases from J, with 13 bases between. This CDR3 has 13 residues.